The next 25 T cell receptor beta chains were all read from a single sample in a study of graft-versus-host responses after intestinal transplantation. Profiling relied on immunoSEQ multiplex PCR, and the TCRdb table lists in-frame clones only, not all of them. Among 35,000 to 45,000 clones listed, 90% to 95% were seen once. Here the sequenced sample was PBMCs, taken 524 days after transplant. The receptor source for this set is a human patient who received an intestinal transplant, so some T cells may come from the graft donor.

The chain carries TRBV27 and TRBJ2-3; 7 positions agree with TRBD2. Germline CDR1 MNHEY, CDR2 SMNVEV (reference sequence). This CDR3 spans 16 amino acids. J gave up 4 bases and V 5 bases, and 12 bases lay outside the gene matches. CDR3 amino acids: CASSLRVAGSADTQYF. The CDR3 nucleotides are TGTGCCAGCAGTCTGCGGGTAGCGGGCTCGGCAGATACGCAGTATTTT.

This clone was observed a single time. The V call is TRBV5-4, the J call TRBJ2-7, with TRBD1 matching 8 bases. Germline CDR1 SGHNT, CDR2 YYREEE (reference sequence). The CDR3 loop spans 14 amino acids. Trimming took 2 bases from V and 5 from J; bases not matched to a gene: 6. CDR3 region: CASSFWTGTDEQYF. Here the CDR3 DNA reads TGTGCCAGCAGCTTTTGGACAGGGACGGACGAGCAGTACTTC. The full variable domain, with the rest looked up from reference TRBV5-4 and TRBJ2-7, is ETGVTQSPTHLIKTRGQQVTLRCSSQSGHNTVSWYQQALGQGPQFIFQYYREEENGRGNFPPRFSGLQFPNYSSELNVNALELDDSALYLCASSFWTGTDEQYFGPGTRLTVT.

The V gene is TRBV29-1, the J gene TRBJ2-1; 8 bases map to TRBD2. The CDR3 is 13 residues long. Germline lookup yields CDR1 SQVTM and CDR2 ANQGSEA. V gave up 4 bases and J gave up 6 bases; unmatched junction bases: 5. CDR3: CSVAGRATNEQFF. The CDR3 DNA reads as TGCAGCGTTGCCGGGAGGGCCACCAATGAGCAGTTCTTC.

The rearrangement links TRBV18 to TRBJ2-3; 12 bases match TRBD2. The junction had 16 bases not matched to a gene; V was cut back by 8 bases and J by 1 base. CDR3 length equals 19 residues. Germline V lookup: CDR1 KGHSH, CDR2 LQKENI. The DNA of the CDR3 is TGTGCCAGCACTCCTGGGCTAGCGGGAGGGCCCTCGGGCACAGATACGCAGTATTTT. Translated: CASTPGLAGGPSGTDTQYF.

The chain recombines TRBV6-5 with TRBJ2-3, with 7 bases lining up with TRBD2. Looked up from germline, CDR1 is MNHEY and CDR2 is SVGAGI. The CDR3 runs 14 residues. Trimming at V came to 5 bases and at J to 0 bases, leaving 2 bases not matched to a gene. The CDR3 sequence: CASSLAASTDTQYF. CDR3 DNA sequence: TGTGCCAGCAGTCTAGCGGCTAGCACAGATACGCAGTATTTT.

The chain couples TRBV5-5 to TRBJ1-1; TRBD1 agrees at 7 bases. Germline CDR1 and CDR2: SGHKS and YYEKEE (reference sequence). The CDR3 runs 14 residues. V shed 4 bases, J shed 0 bases, and the junction held 3 bases outside the gene matches. The CDR3 here is CASSRDSLNTEAFF. CDR3 nucleotide sequence: TGTGCCAGCAGCCGGGACAGCCTGAACACTGAAGCTTTCTTT. Filled out from reference TRBV5-5 and TRBJ1-1, the complete variable domain reads DAGVTQSPTHLIKTRGQQVTLRCSPISGHKSVSWYQQVLGQGPQFIFQYYEKEERGRGNFPDRFSARQFPNYSSELNVNALLLGDSALYLCASSRDSLNTEAFFGQGTRLTVV.

The chain links TRBV27 to TRBJ2-7, with D perhaps matching TRBD1 or TRBD2 (5 bases each). The germline CDR1 and CDR2 sequences are MNHEY and SMNVEV (reference sequence). CDR3 length: 15 amino acids. Trimming removed 3 bases at V and 2 bases at J, with 14 bases between. CDR3 residues: CASSLRQRGPYEQYF. The CDR3 bases are TGTGCCAGCAGTTTGCGACAGAGGGGTCCCTACGAGCAGTACTTC.

The V call is TRBV11-2, the J call TRBJ2-7; D is undetermined. Trimming stripped 6 bases from V and 1 base from J, with 10 bases between. The CDR3 totals 13 residues. In germline, CDR1 is SGHAT, CDR2 FQNNGV. The CDR3 loop reads CASSSRWSYEQYF. CDR3 nucleotides: TGTGCCAGCAGTTCAAGATGGTCCTACGAGCAGTACTTC.

This chain uses TRBV15 with TRBJ1-2; unclear D gene. CDR3 length: 13 residues. With 4 bases removed from V and 4 bases from J, the gap between germline ends came to 10 bases. Germline CDR1 LNHNV, CDR2 YYDKDF (reference sequence). This chain's CDR3 is CATSTGGSYGYTF. CDR3 DNA: TGTGCCACCAGCACCGGAGGGAGCTATGGCTACACCTTC.

This chain links TRBV9 with TRBJ1-2; D is unresolved. Germline V gene sequence: CDR1 SGDLS, CDR2 YYNGEE. Trimming took 0 bases from V and 3 from J, leaving 12 bases between them. This CDR3 comprises 15 residues. The chain's CDR3 is CASSVEGSLYYGYTF. CDR3 nucleotide sequence: TGTGCCAGCAGCGTAGAGGGCAGCTTATACTATGGCTACACCTTC.

V and J are TRBV6-1 and TRBJ1-5, with TRBD1 matching 10 bases. CDR3 size: 16 residues. Germline CDR1 MNHNS, CDR2 SASEGT. V shed 4 bases, J shed 1 base, and the junction held 4 bases outside the gene matches. Here the CDR3 reads CASSAVGQGSNQPQHF. The CDR3 DNA is TGTGCCAGCAGTGCGGTGGGACAGGGGAGCAATCAGCCCCAGCATTTT.

This clone was seen once. J is TRBJ2-7 and V is TRBV10-3, with D uncertain. The V end lost 7 bases, the J end lost 1 base, and 14 bases lay between the germline ends. This CDR3 comprises 14 residues. Germline CDR1 ENHRY, CDR2 SYGVKD. CDR3 in DNA: TGTGCCATCACGAGTCACCCTCTTTCCTACGAGCAGTACTTC. Amino acids: CAITSHPLSYEQYF.

This clone was counted a single time. The chain is built from TRBV7-9 and TRBJ2-2; D not certain. With 1 base removed from V and 2 bases from J, the gap between germline ends came to 11 bases. The CDR3 runs 16 residues. Germline V CDR1 and CDR2: SEHNR, FQNEAQ (reference sequence). The CDR3 is CASSLGRRINTGELFF. DNA of the CDR3: TGTGCCAGCAGCTTAGGGCGACGGATAAACACCGGGGAGCTGTTTTTT.

A few counts support this clone. The V gene is TRBV19, the J gene TRBJ1-5; possibly TRBD1 for D (5 bases). Germline V gene sequence: CDR1 LNHDA, CDR2 SQIVND (reference sequence). There are 15 residues in the CDR3. Trimming took off 3 bases at V and 5 bases at J, with 14 bases between the two ends. The CDR3 reads CASSIDGGGDQPQHF. The CDR3 bases are TGTGCCAGTAGTATTGATGGGGGAGGGGATCAGCCCCAGCATTTT.

CDR3 DNA: TGTGCCAGCAGGCCGGGGGAACTAGCGGACAATGAGCAGTTCTTC. This codes for CASRPGELADNEQFF. The rearrangement uses TRBV9 and TRBJ2-1, with 8 bases fitting TRBD2. The V segment lost 5 bases and the J segment 5 bases; nucleotides outside the gene matches: 9. CDR1 is SGDLS, CDR2 YYNGEE, per germline. The CDR3 runs to 15 residues.

This clone occurred a few times. The junction shows a germline mismatch at one end, possibly a read error. The chain uses TRBV28 and TRBJ1-2; 9 bases line up with TRBD1. The germline V gene has CDR1 MDHEN and CDR2 SYDVKM. CDR3 length: 14 residues. This chain's CDR3 is CASSSPGTGLGYAF. CDR3 DNA: TGTGCCAGCAGTTCCCCCGGGACAGGGCTAGGCTACGCCTTC.

The V gene is TRBV9, the J gene TRBJ2-2, with 9 bases fitting TRBD2. J gave up 1 base and V 4 bases, and 14 bases lay outside the gene matches. CDR3 length: 19 amino acids. Germline-derived CDR1 and CDR2 are SGDLS and YYNGEE. The DNA of the CDR3 is TGTGCCAGCAGCCTAAATCCGTCCGGACTAGCGCAGAACACCGGGGAGCTGTTTTTT. Translation: CASSLNPSGLAQNTGELFF.

The rearrangement links TRBV19 to TRBJ2-7; D is perhaps TRBD1 or TRBD2 (6 bases each). CDR1 and CDR2 (germline): LNHDA, SQIVND (reference sequence). Trimming pared 2 bases from V and 3 bases from J, leaving 20 bases between. The CDR3 has 17 residues. The DNA for the CDR3 is TGTGCCAGTAGTATATGGAGGGGGGCGAAGAGGAGCTACGAGCAGTACTTC. Translating gives CASSIWRGAKRSYEQYF.

The gene calls are TRBV10-3 and TRBJ2-3; 12 nucleotides match TRBD2. Trimming cost V 3 bases and J 3 bases; bases outside gene matches: 10. The length of the CDR3 is 18 residues. The germline CDR1 and CDR2 sequences are ENHRY and SYGVKD. The CDR3 DNA sequence: TGTGCCATCAGTGAAATAGCGACTAGCGGGAGAGGTACAGATACGCAGTATTTT. Its translation is CAISEIATSGRGTDTQYF.

The gene calls are TRBV19 and TRBJ2-7; no clear D gene. This CDR3 has 13 amino acids. Per the germline V gene, CDR1 is LNHDA and CDR2 is SQIVND (reference sequence). Trimming cost V 4 bases and J 5 bases, with 12 bases left between them. The CDR3 DNA follows: TGTGCCAGTAGTACGAAATGGTGGGACGAGCAGTACTTC. Amino acid sequence: CASSTKWWDEQYF.

This clone has a single count. The J gene is TRBJ2-1, the V gene TRBV7-9, with 10 positions matching TRBD2. This CDR3 region has 16 residues. Trimming took 3 bases from V and 7 from J; bases not matched to a gene: 9. Looked up from germline, CDR1 is SEHNR and CDR2 is FQNEAQ (reference sequence). The CDR3 nucleotides read TGTGCCAGCAGCTTTTTCCTAGCGGGAGATGAGAATGAGCAGTTCTTC. Its translation: CASSFFLAGDENEQFF.

J is TRBJ1-3 and V is TRBV9; unclear D gene. V was pared by 5 bases and J by 0 bases, with 12 bases between. This CDR3 spans 15 amino acids. Germline lookup yields CDR1 SGDLS and CDR2 YYNGEE. The CDR3 sequence: CASSGPGGSGNTIYF. CDR3 nucleotide sequence: TGTGCCAGCAGTGGCCCGGGCGGCTCTGGAAACACCATATATTTT.

A single count supports this clone. This chain joins TRBV5-1 and TRBJ2-3; 10 nucleotides agree with TRBD2. Trimming cost V 2 bases and J 3 bases; bases outside gene matches: 6. CDR1 is SGHRS, CDR2 YFSETQ, per germline. This CDR3 region has 16 residues. CDR3 region: CASSFTLAGATDTQYF. In DNA, the CDR3 is TGCGCCAGCAGCTTTACCCTAGCGGGAGCAACAGATACGCAGTATTTT.

This clone was recorded only once. Other DNA sequences in the sample encode the same CDR3. The rearrangement links TRBV5-6 to TRBJ1-1, with D perhaps matching TRBD1 (5 bases). The CDR3 consists of 12 residues. V lost 1 base and J 4 bases, leaving 5 bases between the germline ends. From germline, CDR1 is SGHDT and CDR2 YYEEEE. The CDR3 reads CASSLRGTEAFF. CDR3 sequence (DNA): TGTGCCAGCAGCTTGAGGGGCACTGAAGCTTTCTTT.

The J gene is TRBJ2-7, the V gene TRBV30; 11 bases align to TRBD2. Germline V gene lookup returns CDR1 GTSNPN and CDR2 SVGIG (reference sequence). V gave up 8 bases and J gave up 3 bases; unmatched junction bases: 15. CDR3 length: 16 amino acids. The CDR3 is CAGHPSGLADVYEQYF. CDR3 nucleotide sequence: TGTGCCGGGCACCCCTCGGGACTAGCGGACGTCTACGAGCAGTACTTC.